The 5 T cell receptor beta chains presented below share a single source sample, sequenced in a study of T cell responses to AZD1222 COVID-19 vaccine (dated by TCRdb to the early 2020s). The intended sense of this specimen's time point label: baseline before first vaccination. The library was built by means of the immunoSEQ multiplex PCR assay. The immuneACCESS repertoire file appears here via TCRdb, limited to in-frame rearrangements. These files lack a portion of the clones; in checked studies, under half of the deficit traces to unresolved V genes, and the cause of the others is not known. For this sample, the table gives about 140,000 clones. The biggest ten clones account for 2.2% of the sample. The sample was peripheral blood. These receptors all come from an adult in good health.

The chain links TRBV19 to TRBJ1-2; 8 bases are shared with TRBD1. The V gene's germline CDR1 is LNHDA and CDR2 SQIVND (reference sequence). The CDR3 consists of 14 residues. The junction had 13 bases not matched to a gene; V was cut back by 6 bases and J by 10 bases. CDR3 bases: TGTGCCAGTAGACGGACAGGGCTCGGTTCATACTACACCTTC. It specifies CASRRTGLGSYYTF.

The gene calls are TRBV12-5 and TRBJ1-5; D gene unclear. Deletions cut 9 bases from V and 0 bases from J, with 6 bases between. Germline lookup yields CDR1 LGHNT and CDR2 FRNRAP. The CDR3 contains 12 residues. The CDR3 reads CASRYSNQPQHF. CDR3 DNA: TGTGCTAGCCGATATAGCAATCAGCCCCAGCATTTT.

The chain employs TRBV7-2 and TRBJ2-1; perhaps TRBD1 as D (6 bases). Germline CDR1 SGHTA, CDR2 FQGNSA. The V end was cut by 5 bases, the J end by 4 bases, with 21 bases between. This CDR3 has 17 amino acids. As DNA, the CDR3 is TGTGCCAGCAGCCCCTACCGGCCCCCCGACAGGTACAATGAGCAGTTCTTC. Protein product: CASSPYRPPDRYNEQFF.

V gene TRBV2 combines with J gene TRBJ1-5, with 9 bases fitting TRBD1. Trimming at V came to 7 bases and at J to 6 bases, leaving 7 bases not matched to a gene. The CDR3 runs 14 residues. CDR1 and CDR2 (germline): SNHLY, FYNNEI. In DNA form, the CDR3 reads TGTGCCAGCACGGGACAGGGCGCAAGTCAGCCCCAGCATTTT. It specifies CASTGQGASQPQHF.

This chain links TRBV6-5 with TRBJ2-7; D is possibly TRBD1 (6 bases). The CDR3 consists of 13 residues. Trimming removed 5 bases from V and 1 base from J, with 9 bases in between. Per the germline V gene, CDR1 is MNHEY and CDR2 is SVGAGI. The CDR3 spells CASSPRGSYEQYF. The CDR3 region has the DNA TGTGCCAGCAGTCCGAGGGGGTCCTACGAGCAGTACTTC.